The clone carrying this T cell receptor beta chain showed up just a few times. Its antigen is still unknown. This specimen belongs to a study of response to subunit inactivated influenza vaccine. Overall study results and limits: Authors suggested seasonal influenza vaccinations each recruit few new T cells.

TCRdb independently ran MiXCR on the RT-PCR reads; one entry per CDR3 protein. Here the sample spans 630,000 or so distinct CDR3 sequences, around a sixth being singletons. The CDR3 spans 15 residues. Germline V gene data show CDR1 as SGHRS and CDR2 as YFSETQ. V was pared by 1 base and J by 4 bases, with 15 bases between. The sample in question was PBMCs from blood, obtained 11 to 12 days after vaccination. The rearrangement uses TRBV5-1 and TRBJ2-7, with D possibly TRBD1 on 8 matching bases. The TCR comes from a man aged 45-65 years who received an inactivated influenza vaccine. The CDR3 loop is CASSLTEQGGYEQYF. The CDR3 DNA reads TGCGCCAGCAGCTTGACTGAACAGGGGGGGTACGAGCAGTACTTC.